This T cell receptor (beta chain) was recorded in a study of blood T cell repertoires in COVID-19 (TCRdb year 2020). Looking at the study overall: The collaborator samples originated in the United States, Italy and Spain and spanned the acute and convalescent phases of COVID-19. The material from the prospective study consisted of cDNA or gDNA derived from T cells, B-cell-depleted T cells, or PBMCs. Deeply sampled blood TCRbeta repertoires from subjects exposed to, actively infected with, or recovered from COVID-19 were included in the dataset. The repertoires were made available in a free public database intended to serve as a resource for research on the immune response to SARS-CoV-2. Samples were obtained from the ongoing ImmuneRACE study (first 160 participants) and from over 1,000 subjects provided by 6 global collaborators. A de-identified subject ID, COVID-19 status, age in years and sex were almost always included in the sample metadata. HLA class I and class II types, where available, came from metadata supplied by the sample provider rather than from assay-based typing.

Enrolling through a virtual design, the prospective study's participants ranged in age from roughly 18 to 89 years and lived across about two dozen United States geographic areas. In the prospective study, cohorts were assigned on the basis of participant-reported clinical history obtained from a screening survey and a study questionnaire. In the prospective study, whole blood, serum and a nasopharyngeal or oropharyngeal swab were collected from each participant by mobile phlebotomists. Participants in the prospective study had the option to provide additional blood draws and questionnaires over a roughly two-month period. Before DNA extraction, prospective study blood samples were shipped either frozen or at room temperature. As concerns this clone: Its antigen has not been determined. Per-base qualities were not stored, and no clone one base away is much larger.

There are 15 amino acids in the CDR3, from cysteine to phenylalanine inclusive. Kept here is only the CDR3 DNA, which spans 45 bases and is read in frame from base 1. The germline V gene sets CDR1 to MNHEY and CDR2 to SVGAGI. V is trimmed back by 4 bases and J by 8 bases, and the junction contains 7 bases that no gene match accounts for. Overall study results and their limits: The amount of clinical and demographic metadata varied by source and participant and was provided uncurated.

TCRbeta CDR3 regions were amplified from genomic DNA using the immunoSEQ Assay, a bias-controlled multiplex PCR. In the paper's pipeline: The number of nucleated cells in each sample was estimated from the amplification of reference gene primers within the assay. To quantify the absolute abundance of each unique TCRbeta CDR3 rearrangement, sequence reads were collapsed and filtered. For each sample, productive Simpson clonality was calculated as the square root of Simpson's diversity index across productive rearrangements. Here the immuneACCESS table is served through TCRdb, limited to in-frame sequences with V and J called. Missing clones are a known gap in these copies; in checked studies unresolved V genes cover under half, and the rest lacks a known reason. Clone size and the V and J calls come from that table; the DNA yielded D and trimming. Within this sample are about 200,000 clones, with approximately 92% of them counted one time only. The ten largest clones represent 2% to 2.5% of the sample.

The sequencing sample was made of PBMCs or T cells enriched from blood (not recorded which). The TCR originated in a woman aged 40 to 55 with acute COVID-19. Here the chain combines TRBV6-5 and TRBJ1-4, and TRBD1 aligns with 10 junction nucleotides. The sequence in DNA is TGTGCCAGCAGTTCCGGGGACAGGGGAGGGGAAAAACTGTTTTTT. Its coded protein is CASSSGDRGGEKLFF.